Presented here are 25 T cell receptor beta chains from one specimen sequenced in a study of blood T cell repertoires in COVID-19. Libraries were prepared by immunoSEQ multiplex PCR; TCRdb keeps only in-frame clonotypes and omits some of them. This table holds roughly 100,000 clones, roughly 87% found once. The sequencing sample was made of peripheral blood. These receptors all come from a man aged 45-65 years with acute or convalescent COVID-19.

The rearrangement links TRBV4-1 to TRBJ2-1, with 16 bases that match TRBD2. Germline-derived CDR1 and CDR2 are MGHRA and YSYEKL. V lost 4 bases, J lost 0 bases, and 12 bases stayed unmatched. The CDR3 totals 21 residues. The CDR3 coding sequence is TGCGCCAGCAGCCCATCTTTAGGGGGGACTAGCGGGAGGGCCTCCTACAATGAGCAGTTCTTC. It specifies CASSPSLGGTSGRASYNEQFF.

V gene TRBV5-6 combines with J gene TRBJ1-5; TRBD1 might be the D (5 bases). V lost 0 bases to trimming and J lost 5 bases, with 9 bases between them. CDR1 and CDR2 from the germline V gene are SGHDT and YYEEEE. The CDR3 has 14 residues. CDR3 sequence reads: CASSLGQGDQPQHF. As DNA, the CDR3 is TGTGCCAGCAGCTTGGGGCAGGGTGATCAGCCCCAGCATTTT.

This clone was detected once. The DNA of the CDR3 is TGCAGCGTTGAAGATCTGGACAGACCCTACGAGCAGTACTTC. This translates into CSVEDLDRPYEQYF. V usage is TRBV29-1 and J usage is TRBJ2-7; a possible D gene is TRBD1 (6 bases). V gave up 0 bases and J gave up 2 bases, with 11 bases separating them. The germline V gene has CDR1 SQVTM and CDR2 ANQGSEA. This CDR3 has 14 residues.

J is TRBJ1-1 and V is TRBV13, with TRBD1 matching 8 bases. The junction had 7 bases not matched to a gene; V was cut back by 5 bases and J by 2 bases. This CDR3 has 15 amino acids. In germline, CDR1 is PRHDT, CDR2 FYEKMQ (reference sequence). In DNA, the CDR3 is TGTGCCAGCAGCGCACGGACAGGGTTTAACACTGAAGCTTTCTTT. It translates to CASSARTGFNTEAFF.

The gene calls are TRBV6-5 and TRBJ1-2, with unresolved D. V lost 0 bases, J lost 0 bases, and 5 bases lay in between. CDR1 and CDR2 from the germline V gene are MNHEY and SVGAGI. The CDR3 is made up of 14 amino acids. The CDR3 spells CASSYSSTNYGYTF. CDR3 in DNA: TGTGCCAGCAGTTACTCGTCCACTAACTATGGCTACACCTTC.

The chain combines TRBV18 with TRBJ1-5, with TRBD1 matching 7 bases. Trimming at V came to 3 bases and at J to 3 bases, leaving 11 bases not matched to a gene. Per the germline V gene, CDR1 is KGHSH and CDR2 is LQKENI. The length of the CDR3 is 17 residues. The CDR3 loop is CASSPSGSGQLNQPQHF. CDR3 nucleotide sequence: TGTGCCAGCTCACCGAGTGGTTCGGGACAGCTCAATCAGCCCCAGCATTTT.

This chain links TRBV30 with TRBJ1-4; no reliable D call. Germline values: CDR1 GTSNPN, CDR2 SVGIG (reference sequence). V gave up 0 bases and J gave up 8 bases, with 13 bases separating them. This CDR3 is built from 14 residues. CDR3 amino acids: CAWSVRGAREKLFF. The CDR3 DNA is TGTGCCTGGAGTGTACGGGGAGCTAGGGAAAAACTGTTTTTT.

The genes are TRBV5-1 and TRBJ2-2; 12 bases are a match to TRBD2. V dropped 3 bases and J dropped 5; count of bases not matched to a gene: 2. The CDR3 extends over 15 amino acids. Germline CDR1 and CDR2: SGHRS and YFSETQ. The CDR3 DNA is TGCGCCAGCAGCTCACTAGCGGGAGGAACCGGGGAGCTGTTTTTT. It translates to CASSSLAGGTGELFF.

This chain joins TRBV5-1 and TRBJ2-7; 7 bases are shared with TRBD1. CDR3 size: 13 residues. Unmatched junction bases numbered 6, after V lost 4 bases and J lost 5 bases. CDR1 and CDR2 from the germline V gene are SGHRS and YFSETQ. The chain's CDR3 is CASSLGQANEQYF. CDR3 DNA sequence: TGCGCCAGCAGCCTCGGACAGGCCAACGAGCAGTACTTC.

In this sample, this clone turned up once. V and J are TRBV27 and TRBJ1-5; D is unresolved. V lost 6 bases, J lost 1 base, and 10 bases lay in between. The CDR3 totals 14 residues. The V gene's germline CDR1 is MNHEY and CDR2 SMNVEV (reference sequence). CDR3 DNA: TGTGCCAGCAGCCCCACCGGGAGCAATCAGCCCCAGCATTTT. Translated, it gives CASSPTGSNQPQHF.

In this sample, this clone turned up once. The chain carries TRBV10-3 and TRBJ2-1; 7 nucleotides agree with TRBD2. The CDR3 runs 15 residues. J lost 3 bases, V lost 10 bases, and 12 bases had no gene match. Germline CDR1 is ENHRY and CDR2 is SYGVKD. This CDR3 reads CATGGREGGYNEQFF. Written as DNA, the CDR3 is TGTGCCACCGGAGGTAGGGAGGGTGGCTACAATGAGCAGTTCTTC.

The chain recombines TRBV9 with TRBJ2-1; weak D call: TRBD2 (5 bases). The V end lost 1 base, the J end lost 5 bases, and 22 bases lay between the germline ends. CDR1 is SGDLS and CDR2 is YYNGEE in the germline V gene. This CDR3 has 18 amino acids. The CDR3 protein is CASSVTGSGVPTNNEQFF. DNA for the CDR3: TGTGCCAGCAGCGTAACTGGTTCCGGGGTCCCCACAAACAATGAGCAGTTCTTC.

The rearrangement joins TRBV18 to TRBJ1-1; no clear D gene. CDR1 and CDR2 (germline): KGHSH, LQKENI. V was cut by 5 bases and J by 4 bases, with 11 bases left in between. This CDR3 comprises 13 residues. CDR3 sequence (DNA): TGTGCCAGCTCAACCGAGACAAGCACTGAAGCTTTCTTT. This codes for CASSTETSTEAFF.

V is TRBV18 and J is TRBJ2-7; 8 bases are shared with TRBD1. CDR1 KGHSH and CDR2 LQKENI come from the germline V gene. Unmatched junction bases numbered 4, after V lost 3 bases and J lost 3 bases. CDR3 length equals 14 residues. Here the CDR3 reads CASSPGTGFYEQYF. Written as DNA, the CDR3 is TGTGCCAGCTCACCTGGGACAGGTTTCTACGAGCAGTACTTC.

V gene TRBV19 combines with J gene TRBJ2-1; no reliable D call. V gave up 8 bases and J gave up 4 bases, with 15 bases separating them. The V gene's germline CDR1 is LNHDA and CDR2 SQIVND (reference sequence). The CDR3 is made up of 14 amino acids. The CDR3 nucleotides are TGTGCCAGTGCCGACATTAACTCATACAATGAGCAGTTCTTC. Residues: CASADINSYNEQFF. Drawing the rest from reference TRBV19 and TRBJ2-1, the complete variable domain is DGGITQSPKYLFRKEGQNVTLSCEQNLNHDAMYWYRQDPGQGLRLIYYSQIVNDFQKGDIAEGYSVSREKKESFPLTVTSAQKNPTAFYLCASADINSYNEQFFGPGTRLTVL.

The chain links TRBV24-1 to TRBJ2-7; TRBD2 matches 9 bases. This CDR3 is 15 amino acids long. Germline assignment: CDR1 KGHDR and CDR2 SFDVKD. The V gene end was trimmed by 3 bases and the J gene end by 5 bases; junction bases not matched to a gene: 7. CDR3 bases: TGTGCCACCAGTGATCCCGCGGGAGGGGACGACGAGCAGTACTTC. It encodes CATSDPAGGDDEQYF.

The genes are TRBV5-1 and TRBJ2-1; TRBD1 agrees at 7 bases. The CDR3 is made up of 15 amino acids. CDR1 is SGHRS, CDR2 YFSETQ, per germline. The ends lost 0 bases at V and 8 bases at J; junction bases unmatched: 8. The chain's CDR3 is CASSLGAGGRDEQFF. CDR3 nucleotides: TGCGCCAGCAGCTTGGGGGCAGGGGGTAGGGATGAGCAGTTCTTC.

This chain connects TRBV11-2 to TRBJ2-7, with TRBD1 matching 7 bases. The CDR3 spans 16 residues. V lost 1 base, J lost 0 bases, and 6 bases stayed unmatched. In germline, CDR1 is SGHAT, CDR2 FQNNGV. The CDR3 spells CASSLATGTASYEQYF. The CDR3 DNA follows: TGTGCCAGCAGCTTAGCGACAGGGACAGCCTCCTACGAGCAGTACTTC. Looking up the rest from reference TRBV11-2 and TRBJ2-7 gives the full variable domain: EAGVAQSPRYKIIEKRQSVAFWCNPISGHATLYWYQQILGQGPKLLIQFQNNGVVDDSQLPKDRFSAERLKGVDSTLKIQPAKLEDSAVYLCASSLATGTASYEQYFGPGTRLTVT.

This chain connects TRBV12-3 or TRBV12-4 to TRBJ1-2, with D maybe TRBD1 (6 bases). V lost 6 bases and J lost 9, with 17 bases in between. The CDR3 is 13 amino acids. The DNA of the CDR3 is TGTGCCAGCAGACCTACAGGGATTTATAGCTACACCTTC. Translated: CASRPTGIYSYTF.

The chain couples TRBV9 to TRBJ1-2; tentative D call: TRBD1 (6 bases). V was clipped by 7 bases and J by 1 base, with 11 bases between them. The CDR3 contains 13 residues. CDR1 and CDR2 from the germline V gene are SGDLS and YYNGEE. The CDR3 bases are TGTGCCAGCGGCGAGGGGGTTAACTATGGCTACACCTTC. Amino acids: CASGEGVNYGYTF.

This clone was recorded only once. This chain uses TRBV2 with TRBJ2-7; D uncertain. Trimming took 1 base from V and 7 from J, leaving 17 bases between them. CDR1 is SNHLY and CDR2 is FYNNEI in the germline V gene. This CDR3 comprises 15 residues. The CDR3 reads CASSEDQVPSGEQYF. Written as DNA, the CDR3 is TGTGCCAGCAGTGAAGACCAGGTCCCGTCTGGTGAGCAGTACTTC. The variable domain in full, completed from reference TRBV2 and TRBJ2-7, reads EPEVTQTPSHQVTQMGQEVILRCVPISNHLYFYWYRQILGQKVEFLVSFYNNEISEKSEIFDDQFSVERPDGSNFTLKIRSTKLEDSAMYFCASSEDQVPSGEQYFGPGTRLTVT.

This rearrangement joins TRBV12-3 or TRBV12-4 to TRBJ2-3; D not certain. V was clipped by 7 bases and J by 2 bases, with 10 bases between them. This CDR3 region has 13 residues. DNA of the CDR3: TGTGCCAGCACGACATACACCACAGATACGCAGTATTTT. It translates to CASTTYTTDTQYF.

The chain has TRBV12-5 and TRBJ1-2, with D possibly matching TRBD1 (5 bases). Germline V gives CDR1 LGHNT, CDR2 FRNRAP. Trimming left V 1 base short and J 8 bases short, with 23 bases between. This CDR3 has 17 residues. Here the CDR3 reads CASGLDAAGRKGRGYTF. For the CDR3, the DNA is TGTGCTAGTGGTTTGGATGCTGCGGGGCGCAAGGGCCGAGGCTACACCTTC.

CDR3: CASSPQGGVGGNTIYF. CDR3 sequence (DNA): TGCGCCAGCAGTCCCCAGGGGGGTGTAGGTGGAAACACCATATATTTT. This chain uses TRBV10-2 with TRBJ1-3; TRBD1 agrees at 7 bases. Germline CDR1 is WSHSY and CDR2 is SAAADI. There are 16 residues in the CDR3. The V gene end was trimmed by 5 bases and the J gene end by 3 bases; junction bases not matched to a gene: 10.

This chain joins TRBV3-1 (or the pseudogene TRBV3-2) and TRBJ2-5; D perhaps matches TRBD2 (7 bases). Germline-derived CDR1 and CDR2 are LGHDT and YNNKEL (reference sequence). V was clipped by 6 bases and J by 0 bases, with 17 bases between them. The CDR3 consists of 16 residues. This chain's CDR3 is CASSQGGGGDQETQYF. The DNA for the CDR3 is TGTGCCAGCAGTCAGGGAGGGGGGGGCGACCAAGAGACCCAGTACTTC.